Listed here are 2 T cell receptor beta chains from one sample, sequenced in a study of blood T cell repertoires in COVID-19. TCRdb's table, derived via immunoSEQ multiplex PCR, lists solely in-frame clones and lacks some. Of more than 300,000 clones listed, 70% to 90% are singletons. Input material: PBMCs or T cells enriched from blood (not recorded which). The source of these receptors is a middle-aged man in a cohort exposed to, infected with or recovered from COVID-19 (not recorded which).

The chain combines TRBV29-1 with TRBJ2-6; perhaps TRBD1 as D (5 bases). Trimming removed 7 bases from V and 1 base from J, with 11 bases in between. Germline V gives CDR1 SQVTM, CDR2 ANQGSEA. CDR3 size: 14 residues. The CDR3 DNA reads TGCAGCGCACTACAGGCGTCTGGGGCCAACGTCCTGACTTTC. Translating it yields CSALQASGANVLTF.

CDR3 region: CASSPRVLESGEQYF. The DNA of the CDR3 is TGTGCCAGCTCACCACGGGTCCTAGAATCTGGAGAGCAGTACTTC. This chain links TRBV18 with TRBJ2-7; the D is unclear. The CDR3 covers 15 residues. Germline V lookup: CDR1 KGHSH, CDR2 LQKENI. V dropped 1 base and J dropped 7 bases, with 17 bases sitting between them. The full variable domain, its missing parts supplied by reference TRBV18 and TRBJ2-7, is NAGVMQNPRHLVRRRGQEARLRCSPMKGHSHVYWYRQLPEEGLKFMVYLQKENIIDESGMPKERFSAEFPKEGPSILRIQQVVRGDSAAYFCASSPRVLESGEQYFGPGTRLTVT.